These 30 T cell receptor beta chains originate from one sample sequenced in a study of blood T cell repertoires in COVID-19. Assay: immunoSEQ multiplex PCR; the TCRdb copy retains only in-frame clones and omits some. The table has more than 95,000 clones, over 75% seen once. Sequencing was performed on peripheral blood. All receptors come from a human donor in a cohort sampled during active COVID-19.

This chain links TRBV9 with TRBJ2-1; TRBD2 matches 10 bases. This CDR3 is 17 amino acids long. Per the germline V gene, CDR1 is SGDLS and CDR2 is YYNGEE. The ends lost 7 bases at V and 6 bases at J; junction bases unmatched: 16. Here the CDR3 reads CASSPSGRPPGFNEQFF. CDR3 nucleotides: TGTGCCAGCTCCCCTAGCGGGAGACCTCCGGGATTCAATGAGCAGTTCTTC.

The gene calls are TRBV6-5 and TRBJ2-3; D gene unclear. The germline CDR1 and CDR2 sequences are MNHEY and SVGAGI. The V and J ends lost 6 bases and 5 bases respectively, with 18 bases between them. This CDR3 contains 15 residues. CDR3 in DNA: TGTGCCAGCAGCCCCGATGTAGCTCTGGGAGATACGCAGTATTTT. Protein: CASSPDVALGDTQYF.

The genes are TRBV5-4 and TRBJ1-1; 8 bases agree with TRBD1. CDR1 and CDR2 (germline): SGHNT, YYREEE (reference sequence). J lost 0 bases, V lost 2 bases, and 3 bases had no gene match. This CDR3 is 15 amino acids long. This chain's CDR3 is CASSLHRGVNTEAFF. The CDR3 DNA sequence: TGTGCCAGCAGCTTACACAGGGGGGTGAACACTGAAGCTTTCTTT. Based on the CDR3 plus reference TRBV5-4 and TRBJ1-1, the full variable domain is ETGVTQSPTHLIKTRGQQVTLRCSSQSGHNTVSWYQQALGQGPQFIFQYYREEENGRGNFPPRFSGLQFPNYSSELNVNALELDDSALYLCASSLHRGVNTEAFFGQGTRLTVV.

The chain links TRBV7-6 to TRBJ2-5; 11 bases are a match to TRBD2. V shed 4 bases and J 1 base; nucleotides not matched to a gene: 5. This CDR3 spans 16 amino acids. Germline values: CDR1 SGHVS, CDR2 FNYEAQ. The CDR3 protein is CASSYRLAGLQETQYF. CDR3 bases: TGTGCCAGCAGCTATCGACTAGCGGGGCTCCAAGAGACCCAGTACTTC. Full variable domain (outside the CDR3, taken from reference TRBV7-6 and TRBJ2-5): GAGVSQSPRYKVTKRGQDVALRCDPISGHVSLYWYRQALGQGPEFLTYFNYEAQQDKSGLPNDRFSAERPEGSISTLTIQRTEQRDSAMYRCASSYRLAGLQETQYFGPGTRLLVL.

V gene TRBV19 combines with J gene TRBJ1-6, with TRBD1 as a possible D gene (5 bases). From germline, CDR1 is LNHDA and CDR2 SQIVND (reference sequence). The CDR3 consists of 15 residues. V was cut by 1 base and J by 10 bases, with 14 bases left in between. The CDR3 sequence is CASSIGGRALSPLHF. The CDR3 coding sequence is TGTGCCAGTAGTATAGGAGGCAGGGCGTTATCACCCCTCCACTTT.

Here the CDR3 DNA reads TGTGCCAGTAGTATAGTGCGGGACGCCTACAATGAGCAGTTCTTC. It specifies CASSIVRDAYNEQFF. The V gene is TRBV19, the J gene TRBJ2-1; tentative D call: TRBD2 (6 bases). Trimming stripped 1 base from V and 2 bases from J, with 9 bases between. The CDR3 sequence is 15 residues long. The germline V gene has CDR1 LNHDA and CDR2 SQIVND (reference sequence).

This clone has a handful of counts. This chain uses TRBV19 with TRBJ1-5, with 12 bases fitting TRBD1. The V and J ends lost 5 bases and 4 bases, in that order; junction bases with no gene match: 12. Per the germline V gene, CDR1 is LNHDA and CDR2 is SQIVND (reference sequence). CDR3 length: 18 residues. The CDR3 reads CASSLLGTGGFVNQPQHF. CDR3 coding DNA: TGTGCCAGTAGTTTACTCGGGACAGGGGGCTTCGTGAATCAGCCCCAGCATTTT.

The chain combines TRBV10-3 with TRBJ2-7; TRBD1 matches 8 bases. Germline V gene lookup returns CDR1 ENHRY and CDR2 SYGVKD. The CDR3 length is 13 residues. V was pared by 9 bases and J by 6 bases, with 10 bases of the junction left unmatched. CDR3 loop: CAMGGTGSREQYF. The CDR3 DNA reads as TGTGCCATGGGCGGGACAGGATCCCGCGAGCAGTACTTC.

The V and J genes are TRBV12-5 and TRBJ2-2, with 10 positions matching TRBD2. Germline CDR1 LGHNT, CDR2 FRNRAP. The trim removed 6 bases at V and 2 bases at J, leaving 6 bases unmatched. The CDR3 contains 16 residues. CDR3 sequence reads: CASGPGLAVNTGELFF. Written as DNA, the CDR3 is TGTGCTAGTGGCCCTGGACTAGCGGTTAACACCGGGGAGCTGTTTTTT.

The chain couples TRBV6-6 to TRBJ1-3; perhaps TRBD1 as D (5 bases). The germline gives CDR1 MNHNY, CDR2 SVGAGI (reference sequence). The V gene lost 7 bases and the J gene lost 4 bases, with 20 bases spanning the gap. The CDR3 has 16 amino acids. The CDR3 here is CASNTSPGQVGNTIYF. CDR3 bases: TGTGCCAGCAACACGTCCCCAGGGCAAGTAGGAAACACCATATATTTT.

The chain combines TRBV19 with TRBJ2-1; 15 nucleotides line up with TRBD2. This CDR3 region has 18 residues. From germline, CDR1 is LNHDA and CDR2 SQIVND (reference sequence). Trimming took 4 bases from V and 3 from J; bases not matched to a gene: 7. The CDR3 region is CASSTWTSGRVNYNEQFF. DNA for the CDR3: TGTGCCAGTAGTACCTGGACTAGCGGGAGGGTTAACTACAATGAGCAGTTCTTC.

The CDR3 reads CASFRDGSDTQYF. The CDR3 DNA follows: TGTGCCAGTTTCAGGGATGGCTCAGATACGCAGTATTTT. The chain has TRBV2 and TRBJ2-3; TRBD1 is a possible D gene (5 bases). Germline CDR1 reads SNHLY; CDR2 reads FYNNEI. The CDR3 loop spans 13 amino acids. V shed 9 bases and J shed 4 bases, with 14 bases lying between them.

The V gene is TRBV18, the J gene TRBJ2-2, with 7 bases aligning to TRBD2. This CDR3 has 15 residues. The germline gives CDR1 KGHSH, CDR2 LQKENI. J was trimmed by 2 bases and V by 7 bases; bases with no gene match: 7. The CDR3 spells CASCPAGVNTGELFF. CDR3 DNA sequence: TGTGCCAGCTGCCCGGCGGGGGTCAACACCGGGGAGCTGTTTTTT.

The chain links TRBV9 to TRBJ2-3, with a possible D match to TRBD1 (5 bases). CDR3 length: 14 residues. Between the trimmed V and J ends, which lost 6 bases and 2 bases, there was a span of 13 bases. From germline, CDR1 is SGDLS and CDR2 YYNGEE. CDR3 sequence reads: CASTRTLSTDTQYF. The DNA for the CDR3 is TGTGCCAGCACCAGGACACTTTCCACAGATACGCAGTATTTT.

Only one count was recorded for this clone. In DNA form, the CDR3 reads TGTGCCAGCGCAGGTAATGAGCAGTTCTTC. It codes for CASAGNEQFF. This chain joins TRBV12-3 or TRBV12-4 and TRBJ2-1, with D unclear. V lost 8 bases, J lost 7 bases, and 6 bases lay in between. The length of the CDR3 is 10 residues.

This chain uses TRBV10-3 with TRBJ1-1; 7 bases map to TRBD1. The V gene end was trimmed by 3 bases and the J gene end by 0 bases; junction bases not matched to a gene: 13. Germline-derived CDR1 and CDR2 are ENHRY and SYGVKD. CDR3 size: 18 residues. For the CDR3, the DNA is TGTGCCATCAGTGAAATGTATTTGGGACAGACGATGAACACTGAAGCTTTCTTT. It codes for CAISEMYLGQTMNTEAFF.

CDR3 loop: CASSIRLTGASSGNTIYF. CDR3 DNA: TGTGCCAGTAGTATAAGATTGACAGGGGCCTCCTCTGGAAACACCATATATTTT. This sequence joins TRBV19 and TRBJ1-3; 8 bases are shared with TRBD1. The germline V gene encodes CDR1 LNHDA and CDR2 SQIVND (reference sequence). The trim removed 2 bases at V and 0 bases at J, leaving 9 bases unmatched. The CDR3 consists of 18 residues.

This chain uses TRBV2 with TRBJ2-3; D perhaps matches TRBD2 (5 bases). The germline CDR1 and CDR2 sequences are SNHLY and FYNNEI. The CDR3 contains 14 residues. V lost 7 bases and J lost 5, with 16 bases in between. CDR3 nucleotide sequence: TGTGCCAGCAAGAGCGGTCCTTTGGGAGATACGCAGTATTTT. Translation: CASKSGPLGDTQYF.

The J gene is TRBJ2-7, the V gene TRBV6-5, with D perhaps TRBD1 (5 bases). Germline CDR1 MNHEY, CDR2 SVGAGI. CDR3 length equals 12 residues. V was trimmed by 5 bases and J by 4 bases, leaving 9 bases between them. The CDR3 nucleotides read TGTGCCAGCAGTCTTCAGGGTTACGAGCAGTACTTC. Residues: CASSLQGYEQYF.

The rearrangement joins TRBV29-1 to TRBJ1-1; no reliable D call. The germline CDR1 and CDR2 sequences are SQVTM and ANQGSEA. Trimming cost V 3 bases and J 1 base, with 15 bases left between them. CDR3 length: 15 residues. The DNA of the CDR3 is TGCAGCGTTGAGCCCCTCGGAGTCGGGAACACTGAAGCTTTCTTT. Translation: CSVEPLGVGNTEAFF. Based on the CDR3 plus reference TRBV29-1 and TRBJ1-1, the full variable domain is SAVISQKPSRDICQRGTSLTIQCQVDSQVTMMFWYRQQPGQSLTLIATANQGSEATYESGFVIDKFPISRPNLTFSTLTVSNMSPEDSSIYLCSVEPLGVGNTEAFFGQGTRLTVV.

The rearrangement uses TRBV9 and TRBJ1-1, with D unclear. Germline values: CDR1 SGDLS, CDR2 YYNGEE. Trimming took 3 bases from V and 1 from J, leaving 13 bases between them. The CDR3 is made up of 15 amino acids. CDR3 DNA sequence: TGTGCCAGCAGCGCAGTAGCTGCAGCGAACACTGAAGCTTTCTTT. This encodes CASSAVAAANTEAFF.

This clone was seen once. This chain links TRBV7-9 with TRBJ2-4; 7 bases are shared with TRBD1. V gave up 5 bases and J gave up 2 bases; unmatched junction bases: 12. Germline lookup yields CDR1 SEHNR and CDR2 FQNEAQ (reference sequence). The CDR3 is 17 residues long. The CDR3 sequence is CASSPHRDSWSKNIQYF. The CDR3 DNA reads TGTGCCAGCAGCCCCCACCGGGACAGCTGGTCCAAAAACATTCAGTACTTC.

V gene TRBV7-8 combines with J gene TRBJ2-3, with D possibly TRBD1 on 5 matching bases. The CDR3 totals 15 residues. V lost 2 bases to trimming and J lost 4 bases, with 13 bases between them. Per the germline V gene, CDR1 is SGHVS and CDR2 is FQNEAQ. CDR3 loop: CASSLLGAGADTQYF. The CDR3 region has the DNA TGTGCCAGCAGCTTACTAGGGGCTGGCGCAGATACGCAGTATTTT.

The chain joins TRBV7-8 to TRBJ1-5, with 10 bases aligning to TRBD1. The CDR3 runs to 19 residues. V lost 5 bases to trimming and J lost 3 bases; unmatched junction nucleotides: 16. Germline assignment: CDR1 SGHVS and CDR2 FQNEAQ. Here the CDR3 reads CASSHSPRDRGDSNQPQHF. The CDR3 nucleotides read TGTGCCAGCAGCCACTCTCCCCGGGACAGGGGCGACTCCAATCAGCCCCAGCATTTT.

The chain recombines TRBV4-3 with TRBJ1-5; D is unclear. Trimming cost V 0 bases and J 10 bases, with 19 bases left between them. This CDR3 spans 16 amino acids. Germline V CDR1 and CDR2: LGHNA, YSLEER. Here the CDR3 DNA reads TGCGCCAGCAGCCAAGATGAGAACAGCCCGTTGGGCCCCCAGCATTTT. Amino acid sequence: CASSQDENSPLGPQHF.

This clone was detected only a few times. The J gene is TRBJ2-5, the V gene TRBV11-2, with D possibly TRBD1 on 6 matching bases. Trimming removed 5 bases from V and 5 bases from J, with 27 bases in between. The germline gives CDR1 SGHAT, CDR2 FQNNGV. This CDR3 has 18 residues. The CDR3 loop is CASSLYPGTNGPAETQYF. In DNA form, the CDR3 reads TGTGCCAGCAGCCTATACCCCGGGACAAATGGGCCCGCGGAGACCCAGTACTTC.

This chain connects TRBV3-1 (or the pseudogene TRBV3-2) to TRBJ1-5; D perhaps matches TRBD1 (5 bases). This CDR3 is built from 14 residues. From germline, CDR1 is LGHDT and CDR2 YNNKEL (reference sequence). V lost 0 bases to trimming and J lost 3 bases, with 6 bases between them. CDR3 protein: CASSQDRANQPQHF. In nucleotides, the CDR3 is TGTGCCAGCAGCCAAGACAGGGCCAATCAGCCCCAGCATTTT.

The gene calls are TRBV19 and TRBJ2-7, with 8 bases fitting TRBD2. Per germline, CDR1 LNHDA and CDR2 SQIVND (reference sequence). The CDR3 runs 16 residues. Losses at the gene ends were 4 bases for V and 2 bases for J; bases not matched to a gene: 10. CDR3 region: CASSTKMTSEAYEQYF. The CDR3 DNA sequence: TGTGCCAGTAGTACCAAGATGACTAGCGAGGCCTACGAGCAGTACTTC.

This CDR3 reads CASRREQGQTEAFF. The CDR3 DNA is TGTGCCAGCAGAAGGGAACAGGGGCAAACTGAAGCTTTCTTT. V usage is TRBV6-5 and J usage is TRBJ1-1; TRBD1 aligns across 7 bases. Unmatched junction bases numbered 9, after V lost 6 bases and J lost 5 bases. CDR1 and CDR2 from the germline V gene are MNHEY and SVGAGI. CDR3 length equals 14 residues.

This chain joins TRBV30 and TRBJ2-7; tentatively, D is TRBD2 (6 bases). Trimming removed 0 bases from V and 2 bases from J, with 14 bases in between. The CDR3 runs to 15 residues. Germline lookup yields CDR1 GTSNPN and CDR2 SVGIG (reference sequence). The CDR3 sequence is CAWSVIGGPAYEQYF. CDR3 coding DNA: TGTGCCTGGAGTGTAATCGGGGGTCCGGCCTACGAGCAGTACTTC.